A single sample is the source of the 23 T cell receptor beta chains below, sequenced in a study of T cells in localized non-small cell lung cancer. Produced via immunoSEQ multiplex PCR; TCRdb's table is partial and in-frame only. Of 25,000 to 35,000 clones in the sample, around 91% are singletons; the top ten hold 0.95% to 1.4%. Sequenced material: peripheral blood, taken before any cancer treatment. These receptors originate from a woman between 35 and 70 years old with stage I lung adenocarcinoma.

This clone has more than one count but fewer than ten. The chain combines TRBV18 with TRBJ1-2; D is ambiguous. The CDR3 spans 13 residues. V was pared by 3 bases and J by 10 bases, with 15 bases between. CDR1 KGHSH and CDR2 LQKENI come from the germline V gene. CDR3 coding DNA: TGTGCCAGCTCACCGATTCCTCTAATAGCCTACACCTTC. Its protein is CASSPIPLIAYTF.

The chain couples TRBV6-5 to TRBJ1-2; the D is unclear. V was cut by 4 bases and J by 2 bases, with 5 bases left in between. Germline V gives CDR1 MNHEY, CDR2 SVGAGI. There are 12 residues in the CDR3. In DNA, the CDR3 is TGTGCCAGCAGTTCTCCCAACTATGGCTACACCTTC. Residues: CASSSPNYGYTF.

The CDR3 region has the DNA TGTGCCAGCACCTTCCCGATGGGCTCCTACAATGAGCAGTTCTTC. This sequence encodes CASTFPMGSYNEQFF. J is TRBJ2-1 and V is TRBV6-6; D not resolved. CDR1 and CDR2 from the germline V gene are MNHNY and SVGAGI (reference sequence). The V and J ends lost 7 bases and 0 bases respectively, with 13 bases between them. CDR3 length equals 15 residues.

V gene TRBV19 combines with J gene TRBJ2-7; possibly TRBD1 for D (6 bases). This CDR3 comprises 14 residues. V lost 6 bases and J 3 bases, leaving 15 bases between the germline ends. Germline V gene sequence: CDR1 LNHDA, CDR2 SQIVND (reference sequence). CDR3 in amino acids: CASRVTGSGYEQYF. The CDR3 region has the DNA TGTGCCAGTAGAGTTACAGGGTCGGGCTACGAGCAGTACTTC.

The rearrangement uses TRBV7-7 and TRBJ1-3; D call uncertain. Looked up from germline, CDR1 is SSHAT and CDR2 is FNYEAQ (reference sequence). The CDR3 runs 15 residues. The V gene lost 1 base and the J gene lost 4 bases, with 11 bases spanning the gap. DNA of the CDR3: TGTGCCAGCAGCTTAGACCAAACGGGCGGAAACACCATATATTTT. It codes for CASSLDQTGGNTIYF.

This chain joins TRBV6-1 and TRBJ2-7, with 10 bases identical to TRBD2. CDR3 length equals 15 residues. Germline loops: CDR1 MNHNS, CDR2 SASEGT. V shed 4 bases, J shed 2 bases, and the junction held 5 bases outside the gene matches. The CDR3 sequence is CASSVAGGPTYEQYF. Here the CDR3 DNA reads TGTGCCAGCAGTGTAGCGGGGGGCCCTACCTACGAGCAGTACTTC.

V usage is TRBV5-8 and J usage is TRBJ2-6; no clear D. The CDR3 covers 15 residues. V lost 4 bases and J lost 0, with 8 bases in between. In germline, CDR1 is SGHTS, CDR2 YDEGEE. Here the CDR3 DNA reads TGTGCCAGCAGCACGGATTACTCTGGGGCCAACGTCCTGACTTTC. The encoded protein is CASSTDYSGANVLTF. Looking up the rest from reference TRBV5-8 and TRBJ2-6 gives the full variable domain: EAGVTQSPTHLIKTRGQQATLRCSPISGHTSVYWYQQALGLGLQFLLWYDEGEERNRGNFPPRFSGRQFPNYSSELNVNALELEDSALYLCASSTDYSGANVLTFGAGSRLTVL.

The V call is TRBV2, the J call TRBJ1-5, with D perhaps matching TRBD1 (6 bases). Trimming took 3 bases from V and 2 from J, leaving 11 bases between them. Germline values: CDR1 SNHLY, CDR2 FYNNEI. The CDR3 extends over 15 amino acids. CDR3 loop: CASSEGARGNQPQHF. Here the CDR3 DNA reads TGTGCCAGCAGTGAGGGGGCGCGGGGCAATCAGCCCCAGCATTTT.

V usage is TRBV2 and J usage is TRBJ1-1, with D perhaps TRBD1 (5 bases). This CDR3 region has 14 residues. V was shortened by 7 bases and J by 1 base, with 13 bases between the two germline ends. From germline, CDR1 is SNHLY and CDR2 FYNNEI. Written as DNA, the CDR3 is TGTGCCAGCACTAGAGGGGAATCGAACACTGAAGCTTTCTTT. Its protein product is CASTRGESNTEAFF.

This clone has a handful of counts. The rearrangement uses TRBV9 and TRBJ1-2; D remains ambiguous. The germline V gene has CDR1 SGDLS and CDR2 YYNGEE. The V end lost 3 bases, the J end lost 2 bases, and 2 bases lay between the germline ends. The CDR3 runs 11 residues. CDR3 region: CASSANYGYTF. In DNA, the CDR3 is TGTGCCAGCAGCGCCAACTATGGCTACACCTTC.

The chain links TRBV19 to TRBJ2-5; TRBD2 is a possible D gene (5 bases). V was shortened by 3 bases and J by 5 bases, with 7 bases between the two germline ends. The CDR3 has 12 residues. Germline CDR1 reads LNHDA; CDR2 reads SQIVND (reference sequence). The DNA of the CDR3 is TGTGCCAGTAGTATTTGGGAGGAGACCCAGTACTTC. This gives the protein CASSIWEETQYF.

The chain links TRBV19 to TRBJ1-1; D gene unclear. This CDR3 contains 12 residues. V was shortened by 5 bases and J by 3 bases, with 7 bases between the two germline ends. Germline V gene lookup returns CDR1 LNHDA and CDR2 SQIVND (reference sequence). The CDR3 coding sequence is TGTGCCAGTAGTTTCCGGGACACTGAAGCTTTCTTT. Encoded protein: CASSFRDTEAFF.

In regard to this clone: This specimen includes other DNA sequences encoding the same CDR3. This chain links TRBV19 with TRBJ1-6; D gene ambiguous. The CDR3 sequence is 13 residues long. The V gene's germline CDR1 is LNHDA and CDR2 SQIVND (reference sequence). V was clipped by 3 bases and J by 7 bases, with 7 bases between them. CDR3 residues: CASSISRNSPLHF. The CDR3 nucleotides are TGTGCCAGTAGTATCAGCAGGAATTCACCCCTCCACTTT.

V and J are TRBV6-1 and TRBJ1-4, with D possibly being TRBD1 (6 bases). V lost 3 bases and J 8 bases, leaving 16 bases between the germline ends. This CDR3 region has 15 residues. Germline values: CDR1 MNHNS, CDR2 SASEGT. For the CDR3, the DNA is TGTGCCAGCAGTGAGGGGGGCGCGTTACGGGAAAAACTGTTTTTT. The encoded protein is CASSEGGALREKLFF.

The chain is built from TRBV29-1 and TRBJ2-7; 7 nucleotides line up with TRBD2. Germline CDR1 SQVTM, CDR2 ANQGSEA. The CDR3 runs to 13 residues. V lost 4 bases to trimming and J lost 5 bases; unmatched junction nucleotides: 8. CDR3 DNA: TGCAGCGTTGCGACGCGCCGGGGGGACGAGCAGTACTTC. It translates to CSVATRRGDEQYF.

The chain has TRBV13 and TRBJ2-7; D tentatively fits TRBD1 or TRBD2 (6 bases each). CDR3 length equals 14 residues. Germline loops: CDR1 PRHDT, CDR2 FYEKMQ (reference sequence). The germline V and J ends were trimmed by 5 bases and 2 bases, with 13 bases remaining between them. The CDR3 is CASSPRGGTYEQYF. CDR3 coding DNA: TGTGCCAGCAGCCCCCGAGGGGGGACCTACGAGCAGTACTTC.

This chain uses TRBV7-2 with TRBJ2-7; D is perhaps TRBD1 or TRBD2 (5 bases each). The CDR3 extends over 15 amino acids. Deletions cut 8 bases from V and 4 bases from J, with 21 bases between. Per germline, CDR1 SGHTA and CDR2 FQGNSA. For the CDR3, the DNA is TGTGCCAGCGTCCGGGCCCCTGGGACGGGGTACGAGCAGTACTTC. Translation gives CASVRAPGTGYEQYF.

As regards this clone: The junction and the germline gene differ at one end; a read error may be behind it. The chain employs TRBV2 and TRBJ2-5, with D hard to call. Germline CDR1 SNHLY, CDR2 FYNNEI. The CDR3 spans 12 residues. The chain's CDR3 is CASSEEVGPHHF. DNA of the CDR3: TGTGCCAGCAGTGAAGAGGTTGGGCCCCATCACTTC. The full variable domain, its missing parts supplied by reference TRBV2 and TRBJ2-5, is EPEVTQTPSHQVTQMGQEVILRCVPISNHLYFYWYRQILGQKVEFLVSFYNNEISEKSEIFDDQFSVERPDGSNFTLKIRSTKLEDSAMYFCASSEEVGPHHFGPGTRLLVL.

The CDR3 DNA is TGTGCCAGCAGACCCCTGGTAGACAGCTTGAACACTGAAGCTTTCTTT. Its protein product is CASRPLVDSLNTEAFF. The chain combines TRBV4-2 with TRBJ1-1; TRBD1 might be the D (5 bases). This CDR3 region has 16 residues. The V gene lost 6 bases and the J gene lost 0 bases, with 17 bases spanning the gap. CDR1 and CDR2 (germline): LGHNA, YNFKEQ.

The chain employs TRBV15 and TRBJ2-4, with 9 nucleotides matching TRBD2. CDR1 LNHNV and CDR2 YYDKDF come from the germline V gene (reference sequence). J gave up 5 bases and V 3 bases, and 2 bases lay outside the gene matches. CDR3 length: 14 amino acids. The CDR3 spells CATSRTSGENIQYF. CDR3 nucleotide sequence: TGTGCCACCAGCAGGACTAGCGGAGAAAACATTCAGTACTTC.

The CDR3 nucleotides are TGTGCCAGCAGCCCCACAGGGGCCGAGCAGTACTTC. It yields the protein CASSPTGAEQYF. The chain links TRBV13 to TRBJ2-7, with TRBD1 matching over 7 bases. CDR3 length: 12 residues. The V and J ends lost 5 bases and 6 bases, in that order; junction bases with no gene match: 4. Germline V gene lookup returns CDR1 PRHDT and CDR2 FYEKMQ (reference sequence).

J is TRBJ1-1 and V is TRBV29-1; 9 bases align to TRBD1. With 6 bases clipped from V and 4 bases from J, the junction kept 12 bases outside the gene matches. CDR1 is SQVTM, CDR2 ANQGSEA, per germline. This CDR3 is 15 amino acids long. The CDR3 here is CSVITTGTGTTEAFF. The CDR3 coding sequence is TGCAGCGTCATCACGACCGGGACAGGGACCACTGAAGCTTTCTTT.

The J gene is TRBJ1-3, the V gene TRBV19; D remains ambiguous. The CDR3 totals 13 residues. Germline-derived CDR1 and CDR2 are LNHDA and SQIVND (reference sequence). V was clipped by 9 bases and J by 4 bases, with 13 bases between them. The CDR3 nucleotides are TGTGCCAGCCGCTCTGGAGTCGGAAACACCATATATTTT. Its protein is CASRSGVGNTIYF.